The clone carrying this T cell receptor beta chain appeared a few times. Its target is unknown. Then a second PCR, running roughly 7 to 11 cycles, was carried out with a sample-barcoded 5' primer and a J-beta primer mix. TCRdb used MiXCR to reprocess the 5' RACE reads, holding one entry per CDR3 protein. The data contain approximately 780,000 distinct CDR3 sequences, roughly 25% of them singletons. These data come from a study of blood T cells in healthy people across ages. The study, taken as a whole, reports: Samples with more naive T cells showed higher observed beta diversity. Nothing was known about donor CMV status, and this possibly confounded expanded clonotype changes.

V lost 6 bases, J lost 8 bases, and 12 bases stayed unmatched. The CDR3 runs 15 residues. This same sample was also part of a study on T cells of mothers and their children. As reported in that work: Related mother-child pairs showed slightly higher but non-significant overlap than unrelated pairs.

The V gene is TRBV12-3 or TRBV12-4, the J gene TRBJ2-4, with TRBD1 matching over 8 bases. The sequenced sample consisted of blood. The TCR sequence derives from a boy under 18 in good health. The CDR3 nucleotides are TGTGCCAGCAGGCCCGACAGGGGCGCAAATGACATTCAGTACTTC. It encodes CASRPDRGANDIQYF.